This TCR beta chain is from a study of blood T cell repertoires in COVID-19. On the study more broadly: Whether acute or convalescent, the COVID-19 samples came from the United States, Italy and Spain. T cells, B-cell-depleted T cells, or PBMCs supplied cDNA or gDNA.

This CDR3 spans 13 amino acids. Trimming at V came to 1 base and at J to 7 bases, leaving 5 bases not matched to a gene. Germline assignment: CDR1 GTSNPN and CDR2 SVGIG (reference sequence). Original processing notes: How many nucleated cells were present was estimated from reference gene primer amplification. The table came from immunoSEQ multiplex PCR; TCRdb's copy has only in-frame clones and leaves some out. That table furnishes V, J and clone size, whereas the DNA furnished D and trimming. Of hundreds of thousands of clones in the sample, 83% were seen once. The gene calls are TRBV30 and TRBJ1-2; TRBD1 matches at 8 bases. Sequenced input: peripheral blood. This clonotype originated in a woman aged 45-65 years with acute or convalescent COVID-19. This chain's CDR3 is CAWSAQGASGYTF. CDR3 DNA: TGTGCCTGGAGTGCCCAGGGGGCGAGTGGCTACACCTTC.